This is a list of T cell receptor beta chains from one sample in a study of blood T cell repertoires in COVID-19. Produced via immunoSEQ multiplex PCR; TCRdb's table is partial and in-frame only. The repertoire holds some 300,000 clones, with about 88% as singletons. Sequenced material: peripheral blood. These receptors were obtained from a man between 65 and 79 years old with acute or convalescent COVID-19. The CDR3 runs from the conserved cysteine through the conserved F or W. A D gene is named only where the DNA matches it firmly.

j_call	d_call	v_call	cdr3_nt	cdr3_aa
TRBJ2-7	.	TRBV6-5	TGTGCCAGCAGAGGGGGTTGGGGGAGCTCCTACGAGCAGTACTTC	CASRGGWGSSYEQYF
TRBJ1-1	TRBD1	TRBV28	TGTGCCAGCAGTCCACCGACAGGGGAGCGCACTGAAGCTTTCTTT	CASSPPTGERTEAFF
TRBJ2-3	.	TRBV10-3	TGTGCCATCAGTAGGGACTCCCTTCGAACAGATACGCAGTATTTT	CAISRDSLRTDTQYF
TRBJ2-5	TRBD1	TRBV25-1	TGTGCCAGCAGTGAAACAGGACAGGGATATCGAGGGACCCAGTACTTC	CASSETGQGYRGTQYF
TRBJ1-6	.	TRBV7-2	TGTGCCAGCAGCTTAGTGGCAGGTTCACCCCTCCACTTT	CASSLVAGSPLHF
TRBJ2-7	.	TRBV28	TGTGCCAGCAGTTTTGGGACAAGGAGCTCCTACGAGCAGTACTTC	CASSFGTRSSYEQYF
TRBJ2-2	.	TRBV27	TGTGCCAGCAGTCTAAGACAGAACACCGGGGAGCTGTTTTTT	CASSLRQNTGELFF
TRBJ2-1	TRBD1	TRBV6-1	TGTGCCAGCAGGGGACAGGGGATCTCCTACAATGAGCAGTTCTTC	CASRGQGISYNEQFF
TRBJ1-2	TRBD1	TRBV7-2	TGTGCCAGCACCCCGGCACAGGGGGGCGGCTACACCTTC	CASTPAQGGGYTF
TRBJ2-5	TRBD2	TRBV3-1/TRBV3-2	TGTGCCAGCAGCCCTGGGCTAGCGGGAGTACAAGAGACCCAGTACTTC	CASSPGLAGVQETQYF
TRBJ1-2	TRBD1	TRBV6-6	TGTGCCAGCAGCAACAGGGGAGAAGACTATGGCTACACCTTC	CASSNRGEDYGYTF
TRBJ1-3	TRBD1	TRBV4-3	TGCGCCAGCAGCCAGGACAGGGACACTGGAAACACCATATATTTT	CASSQDRDTGNTIYF